The clone carrying this TCR beta chain has ten or more counts. What it binds is not known. Trimming took 0 bases from V and 10 from J, leaving 16 bases between them. The CDR3 is 16 residues long. CDR1 LGHNA and CDR2 YNFKEQ come from the germline V gene. The source of the sample is a study of identical twins. TCRdb redid the calling of the 5' RACE reads with MiXCR, one entry per CDR3 protein. The sample lists 200,000 to 250,000 distinct CDR3 sequences; around 8% were seen once. Study-level points and caveats: There was more out-of-frame TCR alpha sharing in monozygotic twins than models estimated. Zero-insertion analyses could be partly confounded by invariant MAIT and iNKT cells. Cord blood's abundant beta clonotypes had fewer insertions, unlike memory repertoires. Alpha sequences out of frame and shared by twins had excess low generation probability.

This sample also belongs to another study, concerning yellow fever vaccine responses in identical twins.

Sequencing used memory (CD45RO+) T cells sorted from blood. This sequence was found in a woman between 18 and 30 years old in good health. The chain is built from TRBV4-2 and TRBJ1-6; a possible D gene is TRBD1 (5 bases). The CDR3, as DNA: TGTGCCAGCAGCCAAGATCTTGGGACGGTTAGGTCACCCCTCCACTTT. Its protein product is CASSQDLGTVRSPLHF.